Listed below are T cell receptor beta chains from one sample, sequenced in a study of T-cell memory formation after mild COVID-19. TCRdb processed the 5' RACE reads anew with MiXCR; each CDR3 protein has one entry. The sample comprises some 290,000 distinct CDR3 sequences, around 16% of which are singletons, and roughly 24% rests with the top ten. Sequenced sample: PBMCs or a T cell subset sorted from them (not recorded which). The receptor source for this set is a man between 18 and 29 years old who had mild COVID-19 (a few samples of this study predate the infection). Cell type and time point are not known. Both conserved end residues are part of each CDR3. D genes are given only for firm matches. Size is omitted from some rows. Given values are once, few, many or a class for expanded clones.

clone_size j_call v_call d_call cdr3_aa cdr3_nt
many TRBJ1-6 TRBV11-2 - CASTPAPSSPLHF TGTGCCAGCACCCCGGCGCCGAGTTCACCCCTCCACTTT
- TRBJ2-3 TRBV4-1 TRBD2 CASSQSPAGGDTDTQYF TGCGCCAGCAGCCAATCACCTGCGGGGGGCGACACAGATACGCAGTATTTT
- TRBJ1-1 TRBV20-1 - CSARRPPVDTEAFF TGCAGTGCTAGACGACCGCCGGTTGACACTGAAGCTTTCTTT
- TRBJ2-1 TRBV30 TRBD2 CAWSGGGRNEQFF TGTGCCTGGAGTGGGGGGGGACGGAATGAGCAGTTCTTC
many TRBJ2-1 TRBV10-2 - CASSQGGVRSYNEQFF TGCGCCAGCAGTCAGGGGGGGGTTAGGTCCTACAATGAGCAGTTCTTC
few TRBJ1-5 TRBV5-6 TRBD1 CASSSGQETNQPQHF TGTGCCAGCAGCTCCGGACAGGAGACAAATCAGCCCCAGCATTTT
many TRBJ2-1 TRBV6-6 - CASSLEPPGEPGYNEQFF TGTGCCAGCAGCCTCGAACCCCCCGGGGAGCCGGGATACAATGAGCAGTTCTTC
- TRBJ2-3 TRBV4-2 TRBD2 CASSQEGGLADLAGTDTQYF TGTGCCAGCAGCCAAGAGGGCGGACTAGCGGATCTGGCGGGCACAGATACGCAGTATTTT
- TRBJ2-2 TRBV7-3 TRBD1 CASSWSQGAPNTGELFF TGTGCCAGCAGCTGGAGCCAGGGGGCCCCGAACACCGGGGAGCTGTTTTTT
many TRBJ2-1 TRBV6-4 TRBD2 CASSDTSGSYNEQFF TGTGCCAGCAGTGACACTAGCGGCTCCTACAATGAGCAGTTCTTC
few TRBJ1-2 TRBV20-1 TRBD1 CSAKPRDRVVYGYTF TGCAGTGCTAAGCCCCGGGACAGGGTAGTCTATGGCTACACCTTC
- TRBJ2-3 TRBV5-4 - CASSLASSQGTLTDTQYF TGTGCCAGCAGCTTGGCTTCCTCGCAGGGAACACTCACAGATACGCAGTATTTT
- TRBJ2-7 TRBV7-2 - CASSLATNPHYEQYF TGTGCCAGCAGCTTAGCTACTAACCCCCACTACGAGCAGTACTTC
few TRBJ2-3 TRBV20-1 TRBD1 CSASRPGQGSTDTQYF TGCAGTGCCTCGAGGCCGGGACAGGGATCCACAGATACGCAGTATTTT
many TRBJ2-3 TRBV5-1 - CASSPELGTDTQYF TGCGCCAGCAGCCCCGAGCTAGGCACAGATACGCAGTATTTT
- TRBJ2-1 TRBV6-2/TRBV6-3 TRBD1 CASRRGGRAYNEQFF TGTGCCAGCAGGAGAGGGGGCCGCGCCTACAATGAGCAGTTCTTC
- TRBJ2-5 TRBV7-2 - CASSSNRGGETQYF TGTGCCAGCAGCTCAAACAGGGGAGGGGAGACCCAGTACTTC
once TRBJ1-1 TRBV5-1 TRBD1 CASSLRGQGLNTEAYF TGCGCCAGCAGCTTGCGGGGACAGGGGCTGAACACTGAAGCTTACTTT
few TRBJ2-3 TRBV5-1 TRBD1 CASSSRGQTDTQYF TGCGCCAGCAGCTCCCGGGGACAGACAGATACGCAGTATTTT
- TRBJ2-2 TRBV9 - CASSVLGGPDTGELFF TGTGCCAGCAGCGTCCTTGGGGGGCCGGACACCGGGGAGCTGTTTTTT
few TRBJ2-3 TRBV12-3/TRBV12-4 - CASSFTELQQYF TGTGCCAGCAGTTTTACCGAATTACAGCAGTATTTT
- TRBJ1-6 TRBV12-3/TRBV12-4 - CASSGAQRSPLHF TGTGCCAGCAGTGGTGCCCAGCGTTCACCCCTCCACTTT
few TRBJ1-5 TRBV5-1 TRBD1 CASSLEGQAYQPQHF TGCGCCAGCAGCTTGGAAGGACAGGCGTATCAGCCCCAGCATTTT
few TRBJ2-2 TRBV5-6 - CASSLHRSWGPGELFF TGTGCCAGCAGCCTGCACAGGAGCTGGGGACCCGGGGAGCTGTTTTTT
- TRBJ1-1 TRBV6-6 - CASRWGERTTEAFF TGTGCCAGCCGTTGGGGAGAACGAACCACTGAAGCTTTCTTT
few TRBJ1-6 TRBV20-1 - CSAKGSNSPLHF TGCAGTGCTAAGGGCAGCAATTCACCCCTCCACTTT
few TRBJ2-3 TRBV5-1 - CASSLVGGRFTDTQYF TGCGCCAGCAGCTTGGTAGGGGGGAGATTCACAGATACGCAGTATTTT
once TRBJ2-1 TRBV3-1 TRBD2 CASSQTELAGAHNEQFF TGTGCCAGCAGCCAGACCGAGCTAGCGGGGGCCCACAATGAGCAGTTCTTC
- TRBJ1-1 TRBV28 - CASKPTTRAEAFF TGTGCCAGCAAGCCAACCACGCGGGCTGAAGCTTTCTTT
- TRBJ1-1 TRBV6-5 - CASSYWLGTNTEAFF TGTGCCAGCAGTTACTGGCTCGGGACGAACACTGAAGCTTTCTTT
- TRBJ2-1 TRBV6-2/TRBV6-3 TRBD1 CASSSASVGQGLGEQFF TGTGCCAGCAGTTCGGCTAGTGTGGGACAGGGGCTGGGTGAGCAGTTCTTC
few TRBJ2-1 TRBV6-1 TRBD1 CASSDAGTGVYNEQFF TGTGCCAGCAGTGACGCCGGGACAGGGGTATACAATGAGCAGTTCTTC
many TRBJ2-2 TRBV7-6 - CASSLVSGELFF TGTGCCAGCAGCTTAGTGTCCGGGGAGCTGTTTTTT
few TRBJ1-2 TRBV10-3 TRBD1 CAISDVRQGSYGYTF TGTGCCATCAGTGACGTTCGACAGGGGAGCTATGGCTACACCTTC
- TRBJ2-3 TRBV24-1 TRBD2 CATSAGLAGGPDTQYF TGTGCCACCAGTGCAGGACTAGCGGGGGGCCCAGATACGCAGTATTTT
many TRBJ2-1 TRBV4-3 TRBD2 CASSQLAGGNYNEQFF TGCGCCAGCAGCCAACTAGCGGGGGGGAATTACAATGAGCAGTTCTTC
few TRBJ1-2 TRBV4-1 - CASSQPGLYYGYTF TGCGCCAGCAGCCAGCCGGGACTTTACTATGGCTACACCTTC
few TRBJ2-3 TRBV29-1 TRBD2 CSSNGGGSTDTQYF TGCAGCTCCAACGGGGGGGGTAGCACAGATACGCAGTATTTT
many TRBJ1-1 TRBV29-1 - CSVEEVMNTEAFF TGCAGCGTTGAAGAGGTCATGAACACTGAAGCTTTCTTT
few TRBJ2-3 TRBV7-3 TRBD2 CASSDGLARGDTQYF TGTGCCAGCAGCGATGGACTAGCTCGGGGAGATACGCAGTATTTT
few TRBJ2-2 TRBV29-1 TRBD1 CSAGTGNTGELFF TGCAGCGCAGGGACAGGGAACACCGGGGAGCTGTTTTTT
- TRBJ2-5 TRBV12-3/TRBV12-4 - CASSLGVGGTGQETQYF TGTGCCAGCAGTTTAGGTGTTGGGGGGACTGGGCAAGAGACCCAGTACTTC
once TRBJ1-1 TRBV20-1 - CSAPFGPGARAFF TGCAGTGCACCCTTCGGACCAGGGGCGCGGGCTTTCTTT
- TRBJ2-3 TRBV12-3/TRBV12-4 - CASSLRRARFDTQYF TGTGCCAGCAGTTTGAGGAGGGCACGTTTTGATACGCAGTATTTT
- TRBJ2-5 TRBV7-4 - CASSYRAGNKETQYF TGTGCCAGCAGCTACCGGGCGGGAAATAAAGAGACCCAGTACTTC
many TRBJ2-5 TRBV30 - CAWSVDSYYQETQYF TGTGCCTGGAGTGTGGACAGTTACTACCAAGAGACCCAGTACTTC
few TRBJ2-2 TRBV5-1 TRBD2 CASSLWRGGANTGELFF TGCGCCAGCAGCTTGTGGCGCGGGGGGGCGAACACCGGGGAGCTGTTTTTT
many TRBJ2-2 TRBV5-1 - CASSLVTGNTGELFF TGCGCCAGCAGCCTGGTAACAGGGAACACCGGGGAGCTGTTTTTT